The 18 T cell receptor beta chains below were found in one sample sequenced in a study of cytomegalovirus exposure and HLA in healthy donors. Primers included in the PCR were 60 Vbeta and 13 Jbeta primers. The method was immunoSEQ multiplex PCR; TCRdb's version includes in-frame clones alone and lacks a portion of them. Of approximately 79,000 clones listed, roughly 72% are singletons. Sample: PBMCs. These receptor sequences come from a man aged 35 to 55 in good health and CMV-seropositive.

The rearrangement links TRBV4-3 to TRBJ1-5, with D possibly TRBD1 on 6 matching bases. Trimming removed 3 bases from V and 9 bases from J, with 24 bases in between. The CDR3 is made up of 17 amino acids. From germline, CDR1 is LGHNA and CDR2 YSLEER. The CDR3 sequence: CASSHHARRDTQGPQHF. CDR3 nucleotide sequence: TGCGCCAGCAGCCACCACGCCCGACGGGACACCCAAGGGCCCCAGCATTTT.

The CDR3 DNA reads as TGTGCCAGCAGCTTGAAGAGGGATACTAGCACAGATACGCAGTATTTT. Encoded protein: CASSLKRDTSTDTQYF. V gene TRBV5-5 combines with J gene TRBJ2-3, with a tentative D call TRBD2 (5 bases). Trimming pared 1 base from V and 0 bases from J, leaving 12 bases between. Germline V gene sequence: CDR1 SGHKS, CDR2 YYEKEE (reference sequence). The CDR3 runs to 16 residues. The variable domain in full, completed from reference TRBV5-5 and TRBJ2-3, reads DAGVTQSPTHLIKTRGQQVTLRCSPISGHKSVSWYQQVLGQGPQFIFQYYEKEERGRGNFPDRFSARQFPNYSSELNVNALLLGDSALYLCASSLKRDTSTDTQYFGPGTRLTVL.

V and J are TRBV21-1 and TRBJ1-1. TRBV21-1 is a pseudogene. This CDR3 has 14 residues. The CDR3 DNA reads as TGTGCCAGCAGCAAGGAGTCGATGAACACTGAAGCTTTCTTT. Protein: CASSKESMNTEAFF.

The V call is TRBV7-2, the J call TRBJ2-2; perhaps TRBD1 as D (5 bases). Per the germline V gene, CDR1 is SGHTA and CDR2 is FQGNSA. V dropped 1 base and J dropped 1 base, with 10 bases sitting between them. The CDR3 is made up of 16 amino acids. The CDR3 is CASSLDPTVNTGELFF. DNA of the CDR3: TGTGCCAGCAGCTTAGATCCGACAGTGAACACCGGGGAGCTGTTTTTT.

The chain combines TRBV19 with TRBJ1-4; D possibly corresponds to TRBD1 (6 bases). CDR1 and CDR2 from the germline V gene are LNHDA and SQIVND (reference sequence). This CDR3 has 13 amino acids. The V gene lost 7 bases and the J gene lost 7 bases, with 13 bases spanning the gap. As DNA, the CDR3 is TGTGCCAGTAAAAGGGGGTCGGGTGAAAAACTGTTTTTT. This encodes CASKRGSGEKLFF. Using reference TRBV19 and TRBJ1-4 for the parts outside the CDR3, the full variable domain is DGGITQSPKYLFRKEGQNVTLSCEQNLNHDAMYWYRQDPGQGLRLIYYSQIVNDFQKGDIAEGYSVSREKKESFPLTVTSAQKNPTAFYLCASKRGSGEKLFFGSGTQLSVL.

This clone was seen a single time. The V call is TRBV13, the J call TRBJ2-1; 13 bases map to TRBD2. V was pared by 4 bases and J by 4 bases, with 4 bases of the junction left unmatched. The germline V gene has CDR1 PRHDT and CDR2 FYEKMQ (reference sequence). CDR3 length: 16 amino acids. CDR3 in DNA: TGTGCCAGCAGCTCAGGACTAGCGGGGGATTACAATGAGCAGTTCTTC. Its protein is CASSSGLAGDYNEQFF.

This clone was seen only once. The chain joins TRBV25-1 to TRBJ1-2, with D maybe TRBD1 (6 bases). Deletions cut 3 bases from V and 5 bases from J, with 13 bases between. Germline V gene lookup returns CDR1 MGHDK and CDR2 SYGVNS. This CDR3 has 14 amino acids. The CDR3 here is CASSDAGGLYGYTF. The CDR3 coding sequence is TGTGCCAGCAGTGATGCGGGGGGGCTATATGGCTACACCTTC.

The rearrangement uses TRBV11-2 and TRBJ2-7, with D possibly being TRBD2 (5 bases). The CDR3 runs to 13 residues. Germline V gives CDR1 SGHAT, CDR2 FQNNGV. Trimming left V 5 bases short and J 4 bases short, with 12 bases between. The DNA of the CDR3 is TGTGCCAGCAGCACGGGGTCCCATTACGAGCAGTACTTC. Translated: CASSTGSHYEQYF.

There are a few counts of this clone. The chain combines TRBV10-3 with TRBJ2-5, with D maybe TRBD2 (6 bases). Germline CDR1 is ENHRY and CDR2 is SYGVKD. This CDR3 spans 15 amino acids. V lost 7 bases and J 4 bases, leaving 19 bases between the germline ends. The CDR3: CAITPGPLGGETQYF. The CDR3 coding sequence is TGTGCCATCACCCCCGGACCCTTGGGGGGAGAGACCCAGTACTTC.

This sequence joins TRBV29-1 and TRBJ1-3, with a tentative D call TRBD1 (5 bases). Between the trimmed V and J ends, which lost 3 bases and 0 bases, there was a span of 9 bases. CDR1 and CDR2 from the germline V gene are SQVTM and ANQGSEA. The CDR3 extends over 14 amino acids. The CDR3 loop is CSVEGDSSGNTIYF. CDR3 coding DNA: TGCAGCGTTGAGGGGGACTCCTCTGGAAACACCATATATTTT.

This clone was picked up a small number of times. J is TRBJ1-2 and V is TRBV6-5; D is perhaps TRBD1 (6 bases). Trimming shortened V by 4 bases and J by 8 bases, and 8 bases separated the two germline ends. This CDR3 is 11 amino acids long. Germline values: CDR1 MNHEY, CDR2 SVGAGI. CDR3 coding DNA: TGTGCCAGCAGTTTCAGGGGCGGCTACACCTTC. Its translation: CASSFRGGYTF.

This clone appeared a few times. The rearrangement joins TRBV27 to TRBJ2-1, with D perhaps matching TRBD2 (6 bases). V lost 11 bases, J lost 0 bases, and 11 bases lay in between. This CDR3 spans 13 amino acids. Germline lookup yields CDR1 MNHEY and CDR2 SMNVEV (reference sequence). CDR3 residues: CARFGGSYNEQFF. The CDR3, as DNA: TGTGCCCGGTTCGGGGGCTCCTACAATGAGCAGTTCTTC.

The chain has TRBV9 and TRBJ2-2, with TRBD2 matching over 7 bases. The CDR3 covers 12 residues. J lost 8 bases, V lost 7 bases, and 5 bases had no gene match. Per the germline V gene, CDR1 is SGDLS and CDR2 is YYNGEE. The CDR3 is CASGAGAGELFF. In DNA, the CDR3 is TGTGCCAGCGGGGCGGGAGCGGGGGAGCTGTTTTTT. Using reference TRBV9 and TRBJ2-2 for the parts outside the CDR3, the full variable domain is DSGVTQTPKHLITATGQRVTLRCSPRSGDLSVYWYQQSLDQGLQFLIQYYNGEERAKGNILERFSAQQFPDLHSELNLSSLELGDSALYFCASGAGAGELFFGEGSRLTVL.

The CDR3 nucleotides read TGTGCCACCGGGGACAGGGTAAGGGCGAGCAATCAGCCCCAGCATTTT. Its protein product is CATGDRVRASNQPQHF. The chain uses TRBV15 and TRBJ1-5, with 9 nucleotides matching TRBD1. CDR1 is LNHNV and CDR2 is YYDKDF in the germline V gene (reference sequence). CDR3 length: 16 residues. After removal of 8 bases from V and 1 base from J, the junction contained 9 bases not matched to a gene.

Worth noting for this clone: The junction differs from germline at one of its ends, possibly a read error. Other DNA sequences in this sample translate to the same CDR3. CDR3 sequence (DNA): TGTGCCAGTAGCTTAGGGCCGGGGGAAAGCGGCAATCAGCCTCAGCATTTT. It specifies CASSLGPGESGNQPQHF. This rearrangement joins TRBV19 to TRBJ1-5, with D perhaps matching TRBD1 (5 bases). CDR3 length: 17 residues. Germline V gene data show CDR1 as LNHDA and CDR2 as SQIVND (reference sequence).

The genes are TRBV9 and TRBJ1-1; D is uncertain. V shed 0 bases and J shed 3 bases, with 6 bases lying between them. The CDR3 covers 13 residues. CDR1 and CDR2 from the germline V gene are SGDLS and YYNGEE. CDR3 region: CASSVVGDTEAFF. The CDR3 nucleotides read TGTGCCAGCAGCGTAGTCGGGGACACTGAAGCTTTCTTT.

V usage is TRBV9 and J usage is TRBJ2-2, with 7 positions matching TRBD1. V gave up 3 bases and J gave up 4 bases; unmatched junction bases: 3. From germline, CDR1 is SGDLS and CDR2 YYNGEE. This CDR3 comprises 14 residues. DNA for the CDR3: TGTGCCAGCAGCGGGGGACAGATCACCGGGGAGCTGTTTTTT. Residues: CASSGGQITGELFF.

This clone was seen just once. This chain joins TRBV4-1 and TRBJ2-1; 11 nucleotides agree with TRBD2. CDR1 MGHRA and CDR2 YSYEKL come from the germline V gene. This CDR3 region has 18 residues. Trimming at V came to 4 bases and at J to 5 bases, leaving 13 bases not matched to a gene. The CDR3 nucleotides read TGCGCCAGCAGCCCAGGTGGACTAGCGGGCCTGGGGAACAATGAGCAGTTCTTC. This encodes CASSPGGLAGLGNNEQFF.